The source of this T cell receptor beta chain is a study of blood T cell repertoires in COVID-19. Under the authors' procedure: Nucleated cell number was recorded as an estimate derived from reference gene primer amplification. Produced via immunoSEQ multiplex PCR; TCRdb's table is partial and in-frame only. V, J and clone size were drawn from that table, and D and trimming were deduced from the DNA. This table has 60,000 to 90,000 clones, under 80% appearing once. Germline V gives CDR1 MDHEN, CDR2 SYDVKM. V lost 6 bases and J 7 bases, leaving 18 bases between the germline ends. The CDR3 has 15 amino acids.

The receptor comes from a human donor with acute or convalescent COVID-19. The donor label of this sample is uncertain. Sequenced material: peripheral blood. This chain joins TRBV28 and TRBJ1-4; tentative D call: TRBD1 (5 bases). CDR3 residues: CASSPVAGWSEKLFF. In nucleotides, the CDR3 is TGTGCCAGCAGCCCAGTGGCAGGGTGGAGTGAAAAACTGTTTTTT.